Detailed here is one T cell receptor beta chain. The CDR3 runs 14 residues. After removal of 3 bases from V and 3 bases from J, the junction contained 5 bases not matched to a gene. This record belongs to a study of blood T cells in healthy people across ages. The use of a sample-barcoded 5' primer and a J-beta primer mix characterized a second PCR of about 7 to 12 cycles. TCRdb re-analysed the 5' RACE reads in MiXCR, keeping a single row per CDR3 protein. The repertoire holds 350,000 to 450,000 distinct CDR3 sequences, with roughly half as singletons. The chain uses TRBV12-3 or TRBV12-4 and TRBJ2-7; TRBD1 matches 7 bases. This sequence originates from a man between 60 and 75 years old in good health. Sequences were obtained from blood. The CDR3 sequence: CASSFGGQRYEQYF. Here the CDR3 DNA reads TGTGCCAGCAGTTTTGGGGGACAGCGCTACGAGCAGTACTTC.